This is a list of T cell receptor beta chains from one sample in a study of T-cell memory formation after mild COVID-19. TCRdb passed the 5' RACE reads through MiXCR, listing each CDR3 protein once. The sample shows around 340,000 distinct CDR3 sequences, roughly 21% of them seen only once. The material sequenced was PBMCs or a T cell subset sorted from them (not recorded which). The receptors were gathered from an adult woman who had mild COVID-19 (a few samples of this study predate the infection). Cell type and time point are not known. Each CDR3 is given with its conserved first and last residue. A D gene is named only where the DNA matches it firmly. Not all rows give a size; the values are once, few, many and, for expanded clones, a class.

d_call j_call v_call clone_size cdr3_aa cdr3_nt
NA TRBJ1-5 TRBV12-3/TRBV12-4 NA CASSLNSGQPQHF TGTGCCAGCAGTTTAAATAGCGGACAGCCCCAGCATTTT
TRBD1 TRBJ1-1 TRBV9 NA CASSVQGANTEAFF TGTGCCAGCAGCGTACAGGGGGCGAACACTGAAGCTTTCTTT
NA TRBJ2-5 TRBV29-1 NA CSVDLGNQETQYF TGCAGCGTTGATCTCGGAAACCAAGAGACCCAGTACTTC
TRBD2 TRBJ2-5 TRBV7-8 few CASGQTRGLAGGKQETQYF TGTGCCAGTGGTCAAACCAGGGGACTAGCGGGAGGAAAACAAGAGACCCAGTACTTC
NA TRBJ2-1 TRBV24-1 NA CATSDRHRGYNEQFF TGTGCCACCAGTGATCGACATAGGGGTTACAATGAGCAGTTCTTC
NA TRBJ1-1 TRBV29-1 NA CSVLKDSLNTEAFF TGCAGCGTTCTTAAGGACAGCTTGAACACTGAAGCTTTCTTT
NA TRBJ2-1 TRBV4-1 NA CASSSGLRYNEQFF TGCGCCAGCAGCTCGGGACTCCGCTACAATGAGCAGTTCTTC
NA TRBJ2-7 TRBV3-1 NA CASSQLYEQYF TGTGCCAGCAGCCAACTCTACGAGCAGTACTTC
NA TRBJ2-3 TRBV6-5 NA CASKLTDTQYF TGTGCCAGCAAGCTCACAGATACGCAGTATTTT
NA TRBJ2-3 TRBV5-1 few CASSGYTGDSTDTQYF TGCGCCAGCAGCGGCTACACAGGGGACTCCACAGATACGCAGTATTTT
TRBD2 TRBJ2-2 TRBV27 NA CASSLSGGRADTGELFF TGTGCCAGCAGTTTATCGGGCGGGAGGGCGGACACCGGGGAGCTGTTTTTT